This T cell receptor (beta chain) derives from a study of CXCR3-negative and CXCR3-positive naive CD8 T cells. Per the germline V gene, CDR1 is SGHDT and CDR2 is YYEEEE. The CDR3 sequence is 14 residues long. TRB cDNA libraries were made by UMI-labeled 5' RACE. TCRdb reworked the 5' RACE reads into one entry per CDR3 protein, no DNA. Recorded for this sample: tens of thousands of distinct CDR3 sequences. Sequenced input: memory CD8+ T cells from blood. The receptor comes from a human donor in good health. Some clones in this sample may be carry-over from other donors' samples. V is TRBV5-6 and J is TRBJ2-3; the D call of TRBD2 rests on TCRdb alone, since no DNA is present to check it. CDR3 amino acids: CASSFEGLQDTQYF.